These 17 T cell receptor beta chains came from one sample sequenced in a study of blood T cell repertoires in COVID-19. The table came from immunoSEQ multiplex PCR; TCRdb's copy has only in-frame clones and leaves some out. The table lists fewer than 300,000 clones, around four fifths of them singletons. Sequencing input: peripheral blood. These receptors all stem from a man at least 80 years old with acute or convalescent COVID-19.

The V call is TRBV27, the J call TRBJ2-3; 14 positions agree with TRBD2. CDR3 length: 17 residues. Germline loops: CDR1 MNHEY, CDR2 SMNVEV (reference sequence). The V and J ends lost 1 base and 2 bases, in that order; junction bases with no gene match: 2. The CDR3 is CASSLLGLAGDTDTQYF. The DNA of the CDR3 is TGTGCCAGCAGTTTATTGGGACTAGCGGGAGACACAGATACGCAGTATTTT.

The V and J genes are TRBV6-5 and TRBJ1-2, with 9 bases fitting TRBD1. The length of the CDR3 is 14 residues. Germline V CDR1 and CDR2: MNHEY, SVGAGI. V lost 8 bases, J lost 5 bases, and 9 bases stayed unmatched. The CDR3 sequence: CASGRIQGAYGYTF. Written as DNA, the CDR3 is TGTGCCAGCGGGAGGATACAGGGGGCTTATGGCTACACCTTC.

The chain uses TRBV18 and TRBJ2-7; TRBD1 is a possible D gene (6 bases). Germline CDR1 is KGHSH and CDR2 is LQKENI. Trimming stripped 2 bases from V and 0 bases from J, with 11 bases between. The CDR3 sequence is 15 residues long. CDR3: CASSPTDRGSYEQYF. The CDR3 DNA reads as TGTGCCAGCTCACCAACGGACAGAGGCTCCTACGAGCAGTACTTC.

This clone was seen a few times. J is TRBJ2-3 and V is TRBV2; 10 positions agree with TRBD2. Germline V lookup: CDR1 SNHLY, CDR2 FYNNEI. The CDR3 covers 19 residues. J lost 1 base, V lost 8 bases, and 18 bases had no gene match. The DNA of the CDR3 is TGTGCCAGCGCATTTACGGATACTAGCGGGGTACGTGGCACAGATACGCAGTATTTT. Translating gives CASAFTDTSGVRGTDTQYF.

V gene TRBV4-2 combines with J gene TRBJ2-1; TRBD2 agrees at 8 bases. The CDR3 is made up of 17 amino acids. The trim removed 0 bases at V and 0 bases at J, leaving 4 bases unmatched. Germline CDR1 is LGHNA and CDR2 is YNFKEQ. The CDR3 is CASSQELSGGSYNEQFF. The CDR3 DNA is TGTGCCAGCAGCCAAGAATTAAGCGGGGGCTCCTACAATGAGCAGTTCTTC.

The genes are TRBV28 and TRBJ1-1; 9 bases are a match to TRBD1. V lost 6 bases and J lost 6; bases outside the gene matches: 8. CDR1 MDHEN and CDR2 SYDVKM come from the germline V gene. CDR3 length: 14 residues. The CDR3 region has the DNA TGTGCCAGCAGACATCCGGGACAGGGCTCTGAAGCTTTCTTT. Its translation is CASRHPGQGSEAFF.

The chain uses TRBV3-1 (or the pseudogene TRBV3-2) and TRBJ1-6, with D possibly TRBD1 on 5 matching bases. V was pared by 4 bases and J by 7 bases, with 8 bases between. CDR3 length: 13 residues. CDR1 and CDR2 from the germline V gene are LGHDT and YNNKEL (reference sequence). Here the CDR3 reads CASSPGRNSPLHF. CDR3 nucleotide sequence: TGTGCCAGCAGCCCAGGGAGGAATTCACCCCTCCACTTT.

This rearrangement joins TRBV6-5 to TRBJ2-2, with 10 positions matching TRBD2. V was clipped by 8 bases and J by 4 bases; unmatched bases: 7. Germline loops: CDR1 MNHEY, CDR2 SVGAGI. The CDR3 extends over 15 amino acids. The CDR3 DNA follows: TGTGCCAGCGGAAGCGGGAGGGCCGGCACCGGGGAGCTGTTTTTT. The encoded protein is CASGSGRAGTGELFF.

This chain links TRBV28 with TRBJ2-3, with 8 bases aligning to TRBD2. Germline trimming cut 7 bases from V and 4 bases from J; bases unmatched to any gene: 10. Germline V gene sequence: CDR1 MDHEN, CDR2 SYDVKM. This CDR3 comprises 15 residues. The CDR3 loop is CASTELAGGPDTQYF. In DNA form, the CDR3 reads TGTGCCAGCACCGAACTTGCGGGAGGACCAGATACGCAGTATTTT.

The chain combines TRBV30 with TRBJ2-1, with D maybe TRBD1 (5 bases). Trimming took 1 base from V and 8 from J, leaving 18 bases between them. Germline values: CDR1 GTSNPN, CDR2 SVGIG (reference sequence). CDR3 length equals 15 residues. CDR3 coding DNA: TGTGCCTGGAGTGCTGGACAAAGCAAGGCGGATGAGCAGTTCTTC. This gives the protein CAWSAGQSKADEQFF.

This rearrangement joins TRBV9 to TRBJ2-3, with 7 bases fitting TRBD2. The CDR3 loop spans 17 amino acids. Trimming took 0 bases from V and 0 from J; bases not matched to a gene: 7. The germline V gene has CDR1 SGDLS and CDR2 YYNGEE. In DNA form, the CDR3 reads TGTGCCAGCAGCGTAGGCCCTAGCGGATTTAGCACAGATACGCAGTATTTT. It codes for CASSVGPSGFSTDTQYF.

The chain recombines TRBV5-1 with TRBJ1-1; 7 nucleotides line up with TRBD1. From germline, CDR1 is SGHRS and CDR2 YFSETQ. The CDR3 is 12 residues long. The trim removed 5 bases at V and 7 bases at J, leaving 5 bases unmatched. This chain's CDR3 is CASSYGQDEAFF. DNA for the CDR3: TGCGCCAGCAGTTACGGACAGGATGAAGCTTTCTTT.

The chain uses TRBV5-6 and TRBJ1-1; possible D gene TRBD1, 6 bases. The CDR3 has 14 residues. CDR1 and CDR2 (germline): SGHDT, YYEEEE. V was pared by 3 bases and J by 0 bases, with 9 bases between. This CDR3 is CASSYGQMNTEAFF. In DNA, the CDR3 is TGTGCCAGCAGCTACGGACAGATGAACACTGAAGCTTTCTTT.

CDR3 sequence: CASSFSAGETQYF. Here the CDR3 DNA reads TGTGCCAGCAGCTTCTCAGCAGGAGAGACCCAGTACTTC. This chain connects TRBV5-5 to TRBJ2-5; D unclear. CDR1 SGHKS and CDR2 YYEKEE come from the germline V gene (reference sequence). Trimming stripped 2 bases from V and 4 bases from J, with 9 bases between. The CDR3 contains 13 residues.

The chain links TRBV28 to TRBJ2-3; the match to TRBD1 covers 7 bases. Per germline, CDR1 MDHEN and CDR2 SYDVKM. V was clipped by 8 bases and J by 5 bases; unmatched bases: 1. The CDR3 contains 11 residues. CDR3 in DNA: TGTGCCAGCTCAGGGGGAGATACGCAGTATTTT. It encodes CASSGGDTQYF.

The CDR3 reads CATSGRDRFSSGANVLTF. CDR3 coding DNA: TGTGCCACCAGTGGACGGGACAGGTTTAGCTCTGGGGCCAACGTCCTGACTTTC. The gene calls are TRBV24-1 and TRBJ2-6, with 8 bases lining up with TRBD1. There are 18 residues in the CDR3. J was trimmed by 0 bases and V by 5 bases; bases with no gene match: 8. The germline gives CDR1 KGHDR, CDR2 SFDVKD.

The rearrangement uses TRBV3-1 (or the pseudogene TRBV3-2) and TRBJ2-7, with a tentative D call TRBD1 (5 bases). This CDR3 comprises 15 residues. V was trimmed by 2 bases and J by 7 bases, leaving 18 bases between them. Germline V lookup: CDR1 LGHDT, CDR2 YNNKEL (reference sequence). CDR3 in DNA: TGTGCCAGCAGCCAACGTACGCAGGGCGTAGGGGAGCAGTACTTC. It translates to CASSQRTQGVGEQYF.